These 8 T cell receptor beta chains came from one sample sequenced in a study of blood T cells in healthy people across ages. Then a second PCR, running about 6 to 11 cycles, was carried out with a sample-barcoded 5' primer and a J-beta primer mix. In TCRdb, the 5' RACE reads were re-called with MiXCR into one record per CDR3 protein. The repertoire holds about a million distinct CDR3 sequences, with about two fifths as singletons. The sample was blood. The receptors stem from a man younger than 35 in good health.

The chain recombines TRBV4-1 with TRBJ1-1; D unclear. V was pared by 3 bases and J by 5 bases, with 16 bases between. Germline loops: CDR1 MGHRA, CDR2 YSYEKL. The CDR3 sequence is 15 residues long. Written as DNA, the CDR3 is TGCGCCAGCAGCCAGGGCGTCGGAATCGAGACTGAAGCTTTCTTT. Encoded protein: CASSQGVGIETEAFF.

This clonotype was found a few times. CDR3 DNA: TGCGCCAGCGGGACTCGACAGGGGCAGAGCTACGAGCAGTACTTC. It encodes CASGTRQGQSYEQYF. The J gene is TRBJ2-7, the V gene TRBV5-1, with 8 bases identical to TRBD1. The junction had 12 bases not matched to a gene; V was cut back by 7 bases and J by 3 bases. This CDR3 has 15 amino acids. The V gene's germline CDR1 is SGHRS and CDR2 YFSETQ.

This chain uses TRBV6-6 with TRBJ1-1; D not certain. The CDR3 is 13 amino acids. The V gene's germline CDR1 is MNHNY and CDR2 SVGAGI (reference sequence). The V end lost 10 bases, the J end lost 6 bases, and 18 bases lay between the germline ends. CDR3: CANTAGVGPEAFF. CDR3 DNA sequence: TGTGCCAACACCGCTGGGGTGGGCCCTGAAGCTTTCTTT.

This clonotype has just one count. The chain is built from TRBV4-3 and TRBJ1-2, with unresolved D. V was trimmed by 1 base and J by 0 bases, leaving 12 bases between them. This CDR3 contains 16 residues. Per the germline V gene, CDR1 is LGHNA and CDR2 is YSLEER. CDR3 sequence reads: CASSQVVRQPNYGYTF. The CDR3 DNA is TGCGCCAGCAGCCAAGTTGTGCGCCAGCCTAACTATGGCTACACCTTC.

The chain links TRBV4-3 to TRBJ1-3; no firm D call. This CDR3 region has 16 residues. V was cut by 1 base and J by 0 bases, with 10 bases left in between. Looked up from germline, CDR1 is LGHNA and CDR2 is YSLEER. The CDR3 region is CASSQGDGGSGNTIYF. The DNA for the CDR3 is TGCGCCAGCAGCCAAGGAGACGGCGGCTCTGGAAACACCATATATTTT.

The genes are TRBV7-6 and TRBJ2-7, with D maybe TRBD1 (6 bases). Trimming took off 1 base at V and 2 bases at J, with 12 bases between the two ends. The CDR3 length is 15 residues. Germline V gene lookup returns CDR1 SGHVS and CDR2 FNYEAQ. The CDR3 sequence: CASSLEAGETYEQYF. For the CDR3, the DNA is TGTGCCAGCAGCTTAGAGGCAGGGGAGACCTACGAGCAGTACTTC.

This sequence joins TRBV15 and TRBJ2-5, with 10 nucleotides matching TRBD2. The V segment lost 4 bases and the J segment 3 bases; nucleotides outside the gene matches: 5. The CDR3 contains 15 residues. CDR1 LNHNV and CDR2 YYDKDF come from the germline V gene (reference sequence). The CDR3 here is CATSMGTSVKETQYF. CDR3 coding DNA: TGTGCCACCAGCATGGGGACTAGCGTAAAAGAGACCCAGTACTTC. Together with reference TRBV15 and TRBJ2-5, the CDR3 gives the full variable domain: DAMVIQNPRYQVTQFGKPVTLSCSQTLNHNVMYWYQQKSSQAPKLLFHYYDKDFNNEADTPDNFQSRRPNTSFCFLDIRSPGLGDTAMYLCATSMGTSVKETQYFGPGTRLLVL.

V is TRBV3-1 and J is TRBJ2-5, with D tentatively TRBD2 (6 bases). The CDR3 sequence is 14 residues long. The germline V gene has CDR1 LGHDT and CDR2 YNNKEL (reference sequence). V gave up 3 bases and J gave up 6 bases, with 14 bases separating them. The DNA of the CDR3 is TGTGCCAGCAGCCATCAAGCGGGTGGCCAGACCCAGTACTTC. It yields the protein CASSHQAGGQTQYF.